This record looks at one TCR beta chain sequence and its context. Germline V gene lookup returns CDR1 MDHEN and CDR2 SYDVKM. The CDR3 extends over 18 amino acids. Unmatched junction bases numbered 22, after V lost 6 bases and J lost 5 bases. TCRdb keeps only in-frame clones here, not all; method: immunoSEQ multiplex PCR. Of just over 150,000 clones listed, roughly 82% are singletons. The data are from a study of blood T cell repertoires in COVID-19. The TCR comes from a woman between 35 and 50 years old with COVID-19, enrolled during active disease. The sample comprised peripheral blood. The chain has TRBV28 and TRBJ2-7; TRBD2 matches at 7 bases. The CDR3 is CASSSGRVAGPGFDEQYF. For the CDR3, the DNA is TGTGCCAGCAGCTCTGGTAGGGTAGCGGGTCCCGGTTTTGACGAGCAGTACTTC.